The 10 T cell receptor beta chains in this list originate from one sample, sequenced in a study of Graves' ophthalmopathy and Graves' hyperthyroidism. The authors amplified TCR beta CDR3 regions, and they did so from RNA transcripts for repertoire sequencing. Following a first-round RT-PCR that used HTBI primers, a second-round multiplex PCR was carried out. From the multiplex PCR reads, TCRdb called clonotypes with MiXCR, one entry per CDR3 protein. The sample holds 200,000 to 250,000 distinct CDR3 sequences, around 42% seen once. The sequenced material came from peripheral blood. The receptor source for this set is an adult man with Graves' ophthalmopathy.

This clonotype has a handful of counts. DNA for the CDR3: TGTGCCAGCAGCTCATGGACAGGGTACGAGCAGTACTTC. Its translation is CASSSWTGYEQYF. This chain connects TRBV12-3 or TRBV12-4 to TRBJ2-7, with 8 bases aligning to TRBD1. The CDR3 covers 13 residues. V lost 6 bases to trimming and J lost 4 bases; unmatched junction nucleotides: 5.

This clonotype has only a few counts. The chain carries TRBV6-2 or TRBV6-3 and TRBJ1-1; D perhaps matches TRBD1 (5 bases). CDR3 length: 14 amino acids. V lost 4 bases to trimming and J lost 4 bases, with 13 bases between them. Germline V CDR1 and CDR2: MNHEY, SVGEGT. The CDR3 loop reads CASSSGGVSTEAFF. The DNA for the CDR3 is TGTGCCAGCAGTTCGGGGGGGGTGAGCACTGAAGCTTTCTTT.

The chain couples TRBV19 to TRBJ1-4; TRBD1 matches 9 bases. There are 15 residues in the CDR3. J gave up 3 bases and V 9 bases, and 8 bases lay outside the gene matches. CDR1 LNHDA and CDR2 SQIVND come from the germline V gene (reference sequence). The CDR3 coding sequence is TGTGCCAGCAGTTTATGGGACAGGGCTAATGAAAAACTGTTTTTT. Translated, it gives CASSLWDRANEKLFF.

The rearrangement joins TRBV29-1 to TRBJ1-4, with D unclear. The CDR3 sequence is 11 residues long. Germline CDR1 reads SQVTM; CDR2 reads ANQGSEA. The germline V and J ends were trimmed by 4 bases and 11 bases, with 11 bases remaining between them. As DNA, the CDR3 is TGCAGCGTTGGCCCTGAGGGTAAACTGTTTTTT. It yields the protein CSVGPEGKLFF.

This clonotype was seen a few times. In DNA, the CDR3 is TGTGCCAGCAGTGGGGAAGGGGGCATCACTGAAGCTTTCTTT. Amino acids: CASSGEGGITEAFF. The chain links TRBV3-1 to TRBJ1-1; 7 bases match TRBD1. Germline assignment: CDR1 LGHDT and CDR2 YNNKEL (reference sequence). This CDR3 contains 14 residues. Losses at the gene ends were 6 bases for V and 4 bases for J; bases not matched to a gene: 8.

This clonotype came up a few times. The genes are TRBV7-9 and TRBJ1-4; 11 positions match TRBD1. Trimming at V came to 5 bases and at J to 7 bases, leaving 3 bases not matched to a gene. CDR1 SEHNR and CDR2 FQNEAQ come from the germline V gene (reference sequence). The CDR3 totals 14 residues. Here the CDR3 reads CASSRTGGFEKLFF. For the CDR3, the DNA is TGTGCCAGCAGCCGGACAGGGGGCTTTGAAAAACTGTTTTTT.

The chain uses TRBV12-3 or TRBV12-4 and TRBJ2-7; D gene unclear. The CDR3 loop spans 14 amino acids. V lost 3 bases to trimming and J lost 1 base, with 10 bases between them. The CDR3 region has the DNA TGTGCCAGCAGTTTGGACGGAGCGTCCTACGAGCAGTACTTC. This codes for CASSLDGASYEQYF.

This clonotype was picked up many times. The chain employs TRBV19 and TRBJ2-6; D may correspond to TRBD1 or TRBD2 (5 bases each). Germline V lookup: CDR1 LNHDA, CDR2 SQIVND (reference sequence). This CDR3 comprises 15 residues. Trimming left V 6 bases short and J 2 bases short, with 11 bases between. As DNA, the CDR3 is TGTGCCAGTAGCCTCGGGGACGCTGGGGCCAACGTCCTGACTTTC. Its translation is CASSLGDAGANVLTF.

In this sample, this clonotype turned up many times. This chain joins TRBV15 and TRBJ1-3; D is perhaps TRBD1 (6 bases). Trimming took 5 bases from V and 4 from J, leaving 12 bases between them. The CDR3 extends over 14 amino acids. Germline V CDR1 and CDR2: LNHNV, YYDKDF (reference sequence). CDR3 DNA sequence: TGTGCCACCAGCGCACGGGACATAGGAAACACCATATATTTT. Translated, it gives CATSARDIGNTIYF. The full variable domain, completed using reference TRBV15 and TRBJ1-3, is DAMVIQNPRYQVTQFGKPVTLSCSQTLNHNVMYWYQQKSSQAPKLLFHYYDKDFNNEADTPDNFQSRRPNTSFCFLDIRSPGLGDTAMYLCATSARDIGNTIYFGEGSWLTVV.

The chain is built from TRBV15 and TRBJ1-5; tentatively, D is TRBD1 (5 bases). CDR1 LNHNV and CDR2 YYDKDF come from the germline V gene (reference sequence). The V and J ends lost 8 bases and 1 base respectively, with 15 bases between them. This CDR3 spans 15 amino acids. The CDR3 DNA is TGTGCCACCGGGGTTGGCAGGGAAAGCAATCAGCCCCAGCATTTT. Translating it yields CATGVGRESNQPQHF.